These 31 T cell receptor beta chains came from one sample sequenced in a study of T cells in tuberculosis. The data were produced by immunoSEQ multiplex PCR, yet TCRdb's version contains in-frame clones alone and is incomplete. The sample lists tens of thousands of clones; 70% to 90% were seen once. Time point specified: new active TB diagnosis, blood taken before or within 7 days of starting treatment. The starting material was PBMCs, obtained at tuberculosis diagnosis. Source of these receptors: an adult with tuberculosis.

In DNA, the CDR3 is TGCAGCGTCCGGACAGGGCAAGAGACCCAGTACTTC. Translating gives CSVRTGQETQYF. The chain is built from TRBV29-1 and TRBJ2-5; 8 positions match TRBD1. Trimming took 6 bases from V and 2 from J; bases not matched to a gene: 2. The CDR3 loop spans 12 amino acids. Germline loops: CDR1 SQVTM, CDR2 ANQGSEA.

This clone was detected a few times. This chain joins TRBV11-2 and TRBJ1-2; the match to TRBD1 covers 9 bases. Germline lookup yields CDR1 SGHAT and CDR2 FQNNGV. This CDR3 is built from 13 residues. V shed 5 bases, J shed 9 bases, and the junction held 7 bases outside the gene matches. Here the CDR3 DNA reads TGTGCCAGCAGCCCCGGGACAGGGAGAAGCTACACCTTC. It encodes CASSPGTGRSYTF.

The V gene is TRBV2, the J gene TRBJ1-4; D remains ambiguous. Looked up from germline, CDR1 is SNHLY and CDR2 is FYNNEI. The CDR3 has 15 amino acids. The V end was cut by 2 bases, the J end by 3 bases, with 10 bases between. This CDR3 reads CASSEQVRSNEKLFF. CDR3 nucleotides: TGTGCCAGCAGTGAACAGGTCCGTTCTAATGAAAAACTGTTTTTT.

The V and J genes are TRBV19 and TRBJ2-2, with 9 positions matching TRBD2. The CDR3 has 18 amino acids. Germline CDR1 is LNHDA and CDR2 is SQIVND (reference sequence). The ends lost 5 bases at V and 4 bases at J; junction bases unmatched: 14. For the CDR3, the DNA is TGTGCCAGTAGTCTTTTGGCGGCGGGAGGGAGGGGCACCGGGGAGCTGTTTTTT. It codes for CASSLLAAGGRGTGELFF.

This clone was found once. This chain joins TRBV20-1 and TRBJ2-4, with D maybe TRBD1 (5 bases). The CDR3 contains 11 residues. V shed 3 bases and J shed 6 bases, with 6 bases lying between them. The germline gives CDR1 DFQATT, CDR2 SNEGSKA (reference sequence). CDR3 sequence: CSARQGNIQYF. CDR3 nucleotides: TGCAGTGCTAGGCAGGGAAACATTCAGTACTTC.

The rearrangement links TRBV13 to TRBJ2-3, with 8 nucleotides matching TRBD2. From germline, CDR1 is PRHDT and CDR2 FYEKMQ (reference sequence). V was pared by 1 base and J by 6 bases, with 6 bases of the junction left unmatched. CDR3 length equals 15 residues. The CDR3 nucleotides are TGTGCCAGCAGCTTAGTCGGGAGGGCCCCCGATACGCAGTATTTT. Amino acids: CASSLVGRAPDTQYF.

This chain links TRBV27 with TRBJ2-3; 10 bases line up with TRBD2. The V gene's germline CDR1 is MNHEY and CDR2 SMNVEV (reference sequence). The CDR3 loop spans 14 amino acids. Losses at the gene ends were 6 bases for V and 6 bases for J; bases not matched to a gene: 6. The CDR3 nucleotides are TGTGCCAGCAGCCGCCTAGCGGGAGACGATACGCAGTATTTT. Its protein is CASSRLAGDDTQYF.

J is TRBJ1-1 and V is TRBV29-1; weak D call: TRBD1 (5 bases). The CDR3 extends over 13 amino acids. V lost 2 bases to trimming and J lost 6 bases, with 13 bases between them. The V gene's germline CDR1 is SQVTM and CDR2 ANQGSEA. The CDR3 bases are TGCAGCGTTGAAATGACAGCTGGCGCTGAAGCTTTCTTT. Protein product: CSVEMTAGAEAFF.

A few counts support this clone. The genes are TRBV9 and TRBJ2-2; tentative D call: TRBD2 (5 bases). CDR3 length equals 13 residues. Germline lookup yields CDR1 SGDLS and CDR2 YYNGEE. V dropped 3 bases and J dropped 7 bases, with 10 bases sitting between them. The CDR3 bases are TGTGCCAGCAGCGGGGAGTGGGGCGGGGAGCTGTTTTTT. It translates to CASSGEWGGELFF.

This clone turned up a few times. The chain joins TRBV2 to TRBJ1-5; 8 bases are a match to TRBD1. The CDR3 has 16 amino acids. CDR1 is SNHLY, CDR2 FYNNEI, per germline. V lost 3 bases to trimming and J lost 4 bases; unmatched junction nucleotides: 8. The CDR3 is CASSEQGARSNQPQHF. DNA of the CDR3: TGTGCCAGCAGTGAGCAGGGGGCGCGTAGTAATCAGCCCCAGCATTTT. Using reference TRBV2 and TRBJ1-5 for the parts outside the CDR3, the full variable domain is EPEVTQTPSHQVTQMGQEVILRCVPISNHLYFYWYRQILGQKVEFLVSFYNNEISEKSEIFDDQFSVERPDGSNFTLKIRSTKLEDSAMYFCASSEQGARSNQPQHFGDGTRLSIL.

This chain connects TRBV11-3 to TRBJ2-2, with TRBD1 identical over 8 bases. Looked up from germline, CDR1 is SGHNT and CDR2 is YENEEA. The CDR3 contains 14 residues. With V trimmed by 5 bases and J by 6 bases, 5 bases remained unmatched. The CDR3 DNA is TGTGCCAGCAGCGATCAACAGGGGGCCGGGGAGCTGTTTTTT. Its translation is CASSDQQGAGELFF. Using reference TRBV11-3 and TRBJ2-2 for the parts outside the CDR3, the full variable domain is EAGVVQSPRYKIIEKKQPVAFWCNPISGHNTLYWYLQNLGQGPELLIRYENEEAVDDSQLPKDRFSAERLKGVDSTLKIQPAELGDSAVYLCASSDQQGAGELFFGEGSRLTVL.

This chain joins TRBV19 and TRBJ1-1; 8 bases fit TRBD1. The CDR3 sequence is 10 residues long. Trimming removed 10 bases from V and 11 bases from J; junction bases left unmatched: 6. Looked up from germline, CDR1 is LNHDA and CDR2 is SQIVND (reference sequence). CDR3 in amino acids: CAMGQVEAFF. CDR3 sequence (DNA): TGTGCCATGGGACAGGTTGAGGCTTTCTTT.

The chain couples TRBV11-3 to TRBJ2-1, with D unresolved. CDR3 size: 14 residues. V was shortened by 4 bases and J by 0 bases, with 7 bases between the two germline ends. The germline gives CDR1 SGHNT, CDR2 YENEEA. CDR3 amino acids: CASSSTGSYNEQFF. CDR3 in DNA: TGTGCCAGCAGCTCAACGGGCTCCTACAATGAGCAGTTCTTC.

V is TRBV5-4 and J is TRBJ2-7; perhaps TRBD1 as D (6 bases). The CDR3 length is 14 residues. Trimming removed 0 bases from V and 4 bases from J, with 11 bases in between. The germline gives CDR1 SGHNT, CDR2 YYREEE (reference sequence). The CDR3 spells CASSLERGIYEQYF. In DNA, the CDR3 is TGTGCCAGCAGCTTGGAAAGGGGGATTTACGAGCAGTACTTC.

V usage is TRBV18 and J usage is TRBJ2-7, with 8 bases that match TRBD2. This CDR3 contains 16 residues. Germline assignment: CDR1 KGHSH and CDR2 LQKENI. Losses at the gene ends were 3 bases for V and 6 bases for J; bases not matched to a gene: 13. CDR3 DNA sequence: TGTGCCAGCTCACCTCCCTCCCAAGCGGGAGTCGCCGAGCAGTACTTC. This codes for CASSPPSQAGVAEQYF.

The CDR3 coding sequence is TGTGCCAGCAGCGGGGGGACAGGATCCTACGAGCAGTACTTC. This sequence encodes CASSGGTGSYEQYF. This chain uses TRBV7-7 with TRBJ2-7; 8 positions agree with TRBD1. CDR3 length: 14 residues. Germline V gene data show CDR1 as SSHAT and CDR2 as FNYEAQ (reference sequence). The V gene end was trimmed by 5 bases and the J gene end by 1 base; junction bases not matched to a gene: 4. Combining the CDR3 with reference TRBV7-7 and TRBJ2-7 gives the whole variable domain GAGVSQSPRYKVTKRGQDVTLRCDPISSHATLYWYQQALGQGPEFLTYFNYEAQPDKSGLPSDRFSAERPEGSISTLTIQRTEQRDSAMYRCASSGGTGSYEQYFGPGTRLTVT.

The J gene is TRBJ1-6, the V gene TRBV11-2; D remains ambiguous. The V end lost 8 bases, the J end lost 7 bases, and 15 bases lay between the germline ends. Looked up from germline, CDR1 is SGHAT and CDR2 is FQNNGV. The CDR3 length is 14 residues. The CDR3 spells CASSPDWENSPLHF. Written as DNA, the CDR3 is TGTGCCAGCTCCCCGGACTGGGAAAATTCACCCCTCCACTTT.

The chain recombines TRBV5-1 with TRBJ2-2, with 8 bases lining up with TRBD1. Germline trimming cut 2 bases from V and 6 bases from J; bases unmatched to any gene: 9. Germline CDR1 SGHRS, CDR2 YFSETQ. The CDR3 loop spans 16 amino acids. CDR3 bases: TGCGCCAGCAGCTTCCTGACAGGGGATGGGGCCGGGGAGCTGTTTTTT. Translating it yields CASSFLTGDGAGELFF.

A single count supports this clone. The V call is TRBV28, the J call TRBJ2-7; no reliable D call. Germline V lookup: CDR1 MDHEN, CDR2 SYDVKM. Deletions cut 2 bases from V and 2 bases from J, with 4 bases between. The CDR3 totals 12 residues. The CDR3 nucleotides read TGTGCCAGCAGTTTAGGCACCTACGAGCAGTACTTC. It codes for CASSLGTYEQYF.

This clone came up a few times. This chain uses TRBV5-1 with TRBJ1-1, with D possibly TRBD1 on 6 matching bases. The V end was cut by 4 bases, the J end by 0 bases, with 7 bases between. From germline, CDR1 is SGHRS and CDR2 YFSETQ. CDR3 length: 13 residues. CDR3 nucleotide sequence: TGCGCCAGCAGCAGGGACATGAACACTGAAGCTTTCTTT. Protein: CASSRDMNTEAFF.

The V call is TRBV9, the J call TRBJ2-1; TRBD2 matches 11 bases. This CDR3 is built from 14 residues. The V segment lost 1 base and the J segment 7 bases; nucleotides outside the gene matches: 1. Germline loops: CDR1 SGDLS, CDR2 YYNGEE. The CDR3, as DNA: TGTGCCAGCAGCGTAACTAGCGGGAGAAATGAGCAGTTCTTC. Amino acid sequence: CASSVTSGRNEQFF.

The chain recombines TRBV25-1 with TRBJ1-2, with 7 bases aligning to TRBD1. The germline V gene encodes CDR1 MGHDK and CDR2 SYGVNS. V gave up 7 bases and J gave up 4 bases; unmatched junction bases: 6. The CDR3 loop spans 13 amino acids. The chain's CDR3 is CASIGTDPYGYTF. The CDR3 DNA follows: TGTGCCAGCATCGGGACAGACCCCTATGGCTACACCTTC.

The rearrangement joins TRBV9 to TRBJ2-7, with TRBD2 matching 9 bases. Germline V gene sequence: CDR1 SGDLS, CDR2 YYNGEE. V lost 0 bases to trimming and J lost 4 bases; unmatched junction nucleotides: 5. The CDR3 has 15 residues. This chain's CDR3 is CASSVEQRGEYEQYF. The CDR3 DNA reads as TGTGCCAGCAGCGTAGAGCAGCGGGGGGAATACGAGCAGTACTTC.

The CDR3 DNA is TGTGCCAGCAGCCTGGGGGGATCCCGCGGCTACACCTTC. It specifies CASSLGGSRGYTF. The V and J genes are TRBV7-8 and TRBJ1-2; D might be TRBD1 (5 bases). Germline CDR1 and CDR2: SGHVS and FQNEAQ. Trimming took 5 bases from V and 8 from J, leaving 15 bases between them. The CDR3 is made up of 13 amino acids.

By share, this clone ranks as medium-sized. V and J are TRBV7-9 and TRBJ2-7; 10 positions match TRBD2. This CDR3 has 17 residues. CDR1 is SEHNR, CDR2 FQNEAQ, per germline (reference sequence). V lost 2 bases to trimming and J lost 2 bases; unmatched junction nucleotides: 9. Written as DNA, the CDR3 is TGTGCCAGCAGCTTACTCCCCCTAGCGGGGGTCCCCTACGAGCAGTACTTC. Translation gives CASSLLPLAGVPYEQYF.

This clone is medium-sized by share. V usage is TRBV6-4 and J usage is TRBJ2-6; D possibly corresponds to TRBD1 (5 bases). This CDR3 region has 15 residues. V lost 3 bases to trimming and J lost 3 bases, with 9 bases between them. The germline CDR1 and CDR2 sequences are MRHNA and SNTAGT. The CDR3 sequence: CASSEQGDGANVLTF. The CDR3 DNA sequence: TGTGCCAGCAGTGAGCAGGGTGATGGGGCCAACGTCCTGACTTTC.

V usage is TRBV28 and J usage is TRBJ2-3, with a weak D call TRBD1 (6 bases). Between the trimmed V and J ends, which lost 6 bases and 4 bases, there was a span of 11 bases. The CDR3 runs to 13 residues. CDR1 and CDR2 (germline): MDHEN, SYDVKM. The CDR3 nucleotides are TGTGCCAGCAGATCCCCAGGGGCAGATACGCAGTATTTT. It encodes CASRSPGADTQYF.

The chain joins TRBV7-9 to TRBJ1-5, with a weak D call TRBD1 (6 bases). CDR1 is SEHNR, CDR2 FQNEAQ, per germline (reference sequence). V was cut by 8 bases and J by 3 bases, with 17 bases left in between. The CDR3 is 15 amino acids. The CDR3 DNA sequence: TGTGCCAGCGGTAGAGGGACACAAAACAATCAGCCCCAGCATTTT. Translation: CASGRGTQNNQPQHF. Full variable domain (remainder filled in from reference TRBV7-9 and TRBJ1-5): DTGVSQNPRHKITKRGQNVTFRCDPISEHNRLYWYRQTLGQGPEFLTYFQNEAQLEKSRLLSDRFSAERPKGSFSTLEIQRTEQGDSAMYLCASGRGTQNNQPQHFGDGTRLSIL.

This clone is labeled medium-sized. The rearrangement joins TRBV29-1 to TRBJ2-7, with D perhaps matching TRBD1 (5 bases). The CDR3 is made up of 14 amino acids. The germline gives CDR1 SQVTM, CDR2 ANQGSEA. Trimming took off 7 bases at V and 0 bases at J, with 16 bases between the two ends. CDR3 in DNA: TGCAGCGCCTCAACAGGAGCAATCTCCTACGAGCAGTACTTC. It specifies CSASTGAISYEQYF.

The rearrangement joins TRBV6-5 to TRBJ1-1; weak D call: TRBD1 (5 bases). CDR3 length: 14 amino acids. Trimming left V 1 base short and J 7 bases short, with 13 bases between. Germline V lookup: CDR1 MNHEY, CDR2 SVGAGI. The CDR3 DNA follows: TGTGCCAGCAGTTACTTAGGCAGGGAAGTTGAAGCTTTCTTT. Protein sequence: CASSYLGREVEAFF.

The chain uses TRBV28 and TRBJ2-6; 7 bases map to TRBD1. The length of the CDR3 is 16 residues. Per the germline V gene, CDR1 is MDHEN and CDR2 is SYDVKM. The J segment lost 1 base and the V segment lost 8 bases, leaving 8 bases of the junction unmatched. This chain's CDR3 is CASRASGQSGANVLTF. CDR3 DNA sequence: TGTGCCAGCCGAGCGTCGGGACAGTCTGGGGCCAACGTCCTGACTTTC.